The rows below give T cell receptor beta chains drawn from one sample of a study of vaccination effects on CD4 cells after COVID-19. What these receptors recognize is not known. TCRdb's copy holds only in-frame clones and misses some; the assay was immunoSEQ multiplex PCR. The data contain tens of thousands of clones, roughly two thirds of them singletons. This material consisted of CD4+ T cells from PBMCs cultured with HCoV-OC43 spike peptides, taken before COVID-19 vaccination. The receptors were gathered from a human donor who received a COVID-19 vaccine. Each CDR3 is given with its conserved first and last residue.

v_gene: TRBV6-5
j_gene: TRBJ2-7
CDR3aa: CASSVSSYEQYF

v_gene: TRBV5-6
j_gene: TRBJ1-1
CDR3aa: CASKSSTGPKNTEAFF

v_gene: TRBV5-5
j_gene: TRBJ2-2
CDR3aa: CASSRDAYNTGELFF

v_gene: TRBV3-1/TRBV3-2
j_gene: TRBJ2-2
CDR3aa: CASSQESVAFKSPTGELFF

v_gene: TRBV18
j_gene: TRBJ1-1
CDR3aa: CASSPKGGFTEAFF

v_gene: TRBV28
j_gene: TRBJ2-7
CDR3aa: CASSLAPRSYEQYF

v_gene: TRBV5-4
j_gene: TRBJ1-1
CDR3aa: CASSLATTGNTEAFF

v_gene: TRBV6-5
j_gene: TRBJ1-5
CDR3aa: CASSRRNQPQHF

v_gene: TRBV7-3
j_gene: TRBJ2-3
CDR3aa: CASSSRGDKADTQYF

v_gene: TRBV4-3
j_gene: TRBJ2-1
CDR3aa: CASSQGSLLGFNEQFF

v_gene: TRBV4-1
j_gene: TRBJ1-3
CDR3aa: CASSQEGTTGNTIYF

v_gene: TRBV24-1
j_gene: TRBJ2-5
CDR3aa: CATSEGGTEKETQYF

v_gene: TRBV5-1
j_gene: TRBJ2-7
CDR3aa: CASSLGLAGGTTYEQYF

v_gene: TRBV9
j_gene: TRBJ2-3
CDR3aa: CASSVRTLTDTQYF

v_gene: TRBV27
j_gene: TRBJ1-2
CDR3aa: CASRQTGNYGYTF

v_gene: TRBV4-2
j_gene: TRBJ2-2
CDR3aa: CASSQELAGRTGELFF